Given below is one TCR beta chain in context. These data are taken from a study of T cell responses to AZD1222 COVID-19 vaccine. Only in-frame clones appear in the TCRdb table, and some are missing; sequencing was by immunoSEQ multiplex PCR. The sample lists roughly 130,000 clones, about 86% occurring once. This receptor was obtained from an adult in good health. This specimen was peripheral blood, taken on day 0 of AZD1222 vaccination.

This chain's CDR3 is CASGLGNTEAFF. The CDR3 DNA follows: TGTGCCAGCGGCCTCGGGAACACTGAAGCTTTCTTT. This sequence joins TRBV28 and TRBJ1-1; D not resolved. Trimming stripped 8 bases from V and 1 base from J, with 8 bases between. CDR1 is MDHEN, CDR2 SYDVKM, per germline. The CDR3 sequence is 12 residues long.